This T cell receptor beta chain was recorded in a study of cytomegalovirus exposure and HLA in healthy donors. Overall study findings and caveats: Sequencing likely generated an artifact that appeared as a cluster of highly shared sequence variants.

From germline, CDR1 is SGHVS and CDR2 FNYEAQ. V lost 4 bases to trimming and J lost 4 bases, with 19 bases between them. The length of the CDR3 is 17 residues. A note on this clone: The target antigen is unknown.

The PCR employed 60 Vbeta primers together with 13 Jbeta primers. Profiled with immunoSEQ multiplex PCR; TCRdb holds only in-frame clones, not every one. The data hold 95,000 to 100,000 clones, with less than 80% observed a single time. The TCR originated in a man aged 40-49 years in good health and CMV-seronegative. Material: PBMCs. V and J are TRBV7-6 and TRBJ2-2; possible D gene TRBD2, 5 bases. The CDR3: CASSWRTVVSGTGELFF. For the CDR3, the DNA is TGTGCCAGCAGCTGGAGGACGGTCGTGTCAGGCACCGGGGAGCTGTTTTTT.